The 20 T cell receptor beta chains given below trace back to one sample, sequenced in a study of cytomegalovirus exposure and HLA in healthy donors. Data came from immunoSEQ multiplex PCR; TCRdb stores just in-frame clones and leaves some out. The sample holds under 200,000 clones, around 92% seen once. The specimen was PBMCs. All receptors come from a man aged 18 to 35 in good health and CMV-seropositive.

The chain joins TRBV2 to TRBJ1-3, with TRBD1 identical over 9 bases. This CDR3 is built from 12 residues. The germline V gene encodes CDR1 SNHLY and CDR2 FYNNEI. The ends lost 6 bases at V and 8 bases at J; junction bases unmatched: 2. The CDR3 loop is CASRGQGHTIYF. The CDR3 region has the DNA TGTGCCAGCAGGGGACAGGGTCACACCATATATTTT.

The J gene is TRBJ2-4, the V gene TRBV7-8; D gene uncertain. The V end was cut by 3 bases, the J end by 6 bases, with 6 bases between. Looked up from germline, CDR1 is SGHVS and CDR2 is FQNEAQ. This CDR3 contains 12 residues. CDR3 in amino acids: CASSLTLNIQYF. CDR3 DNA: TGTGCCAGCAGCTTGACTTTAAACATTCAGTACTTC.

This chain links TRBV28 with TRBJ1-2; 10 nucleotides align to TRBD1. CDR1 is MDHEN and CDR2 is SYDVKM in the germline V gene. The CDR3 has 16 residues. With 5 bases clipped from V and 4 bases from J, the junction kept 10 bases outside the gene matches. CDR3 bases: TGTGCCAGCAGTCCAGGACAGGGGGTTGGGATCTATGGCTACACCTTC. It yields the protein CASSPGQGVGIYGYTF.

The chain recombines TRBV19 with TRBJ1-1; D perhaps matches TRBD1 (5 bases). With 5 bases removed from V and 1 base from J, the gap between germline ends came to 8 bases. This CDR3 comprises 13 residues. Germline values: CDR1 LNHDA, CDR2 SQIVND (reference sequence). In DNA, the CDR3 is TGTGCCAGTAGTGCTGACAGGAACACTGAAGCTTTCTTT. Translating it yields CASSADRNTEAFF.

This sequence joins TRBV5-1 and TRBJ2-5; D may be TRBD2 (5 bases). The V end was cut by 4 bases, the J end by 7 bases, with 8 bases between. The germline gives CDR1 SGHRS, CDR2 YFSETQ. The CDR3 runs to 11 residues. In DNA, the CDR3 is TGCGCCAGCAGCACGGACTCGACCCAGTACTTC. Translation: CASSTDSTQYF.

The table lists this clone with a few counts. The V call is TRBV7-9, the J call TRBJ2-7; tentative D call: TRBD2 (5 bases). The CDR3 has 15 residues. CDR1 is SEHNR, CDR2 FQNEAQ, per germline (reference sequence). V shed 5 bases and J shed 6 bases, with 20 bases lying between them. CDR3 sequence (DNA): TGTGCCAGCAGCCCGGCGGGCATATCAGTTGGCGAGCAGTACTTC. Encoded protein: CASSPAGISVGEQYF. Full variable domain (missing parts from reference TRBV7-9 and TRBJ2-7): DTGVSQNPRHKITKRGQNVTFRCDPISEHNRLYWYRQTLGQGPEFLTYFQNEAQLEKSRLLSDRFSAERPKGSFSTLEIQRTEQGDSAMYLCASSPAGISVGEQYFGPGTRLTVT.

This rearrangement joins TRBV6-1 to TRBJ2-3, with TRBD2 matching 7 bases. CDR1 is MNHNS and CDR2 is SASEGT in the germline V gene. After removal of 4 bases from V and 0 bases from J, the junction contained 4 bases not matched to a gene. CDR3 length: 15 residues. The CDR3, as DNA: TGTGCCAGCAGTGCACTAGCGACTAGCACAGATACGCAGTATTTT. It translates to CASSALATSTDTQYF.

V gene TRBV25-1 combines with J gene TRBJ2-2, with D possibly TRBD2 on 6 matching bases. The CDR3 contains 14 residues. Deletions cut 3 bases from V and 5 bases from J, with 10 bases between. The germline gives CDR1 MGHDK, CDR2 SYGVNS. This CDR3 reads CASSEGLRTGELFF. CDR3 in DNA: TGTGCCAGCAGTGAGGGACTTCGTACCGGGGAGCTGTTTTTT.

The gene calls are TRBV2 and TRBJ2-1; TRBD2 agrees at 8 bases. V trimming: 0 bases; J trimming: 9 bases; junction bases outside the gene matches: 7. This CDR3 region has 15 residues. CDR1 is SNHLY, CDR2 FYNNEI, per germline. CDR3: CASSEAGGGRGEQFF. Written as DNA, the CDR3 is TGTGCCAGCAGTGAAGCAGGCGGGGGGCGCGGTGAGCAGTTCTTC.

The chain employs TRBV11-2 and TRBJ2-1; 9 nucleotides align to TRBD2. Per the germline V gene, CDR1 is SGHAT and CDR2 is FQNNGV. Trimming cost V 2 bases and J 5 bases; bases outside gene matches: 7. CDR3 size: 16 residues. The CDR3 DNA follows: TGTGCCAGCAGCTTAAGGGTAAGCGGGAGGCACAATGAGCAGTTCTTC. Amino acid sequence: CASSLRVSGRHNEQFF.

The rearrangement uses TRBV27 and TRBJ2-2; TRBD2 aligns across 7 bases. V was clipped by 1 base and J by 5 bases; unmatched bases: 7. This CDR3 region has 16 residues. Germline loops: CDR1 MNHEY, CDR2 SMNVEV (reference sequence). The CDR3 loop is CASSLLAGVGTGELFF. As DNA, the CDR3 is TGTGCCAGCAGTTTATTGGCGGGAGTCGGGACCGGGGAGCTGTTTTTT.

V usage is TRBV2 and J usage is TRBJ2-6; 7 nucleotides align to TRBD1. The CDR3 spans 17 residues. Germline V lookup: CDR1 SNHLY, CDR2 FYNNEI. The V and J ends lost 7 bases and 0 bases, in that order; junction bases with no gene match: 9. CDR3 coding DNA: TGTGCCAGCACCCAGGTGGGACAGAACTCTGGGGCCAACGTCCTGACTTTC. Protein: CASTQVGQNSGANVLTF. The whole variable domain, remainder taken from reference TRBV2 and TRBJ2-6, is EPEVTQTPSHQVTQMGQEVILRCVPISNHLYFYWYRQILGQKVEFLVSFYNNEISEKSEIFDDQFSVERPDGSNFTLKIRSTKLEDSAMYFCASTQVGQNSGANVLTFGAGSRLTVL.

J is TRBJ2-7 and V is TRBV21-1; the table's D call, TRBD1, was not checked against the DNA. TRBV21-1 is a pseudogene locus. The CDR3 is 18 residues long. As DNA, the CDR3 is TGTGCCAGCAGCAAATCTAAAACCGGGACAGGGGAGAACTACGAGCAGTACTTC. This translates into CASSKSKTGTGENYEQYF.

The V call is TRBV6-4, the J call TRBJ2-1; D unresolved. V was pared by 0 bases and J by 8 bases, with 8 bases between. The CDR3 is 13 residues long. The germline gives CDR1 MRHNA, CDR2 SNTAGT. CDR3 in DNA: TGTGCCAGCAGTGACTCTTTTACGGATGAGCAGTTCTTC. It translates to CASSDSFTDEQFF.

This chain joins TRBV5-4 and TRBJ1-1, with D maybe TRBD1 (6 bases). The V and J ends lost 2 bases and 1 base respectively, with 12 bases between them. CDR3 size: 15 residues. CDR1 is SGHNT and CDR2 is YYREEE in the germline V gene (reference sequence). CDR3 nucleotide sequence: TGTGCCAGCAGCTTCGGGGGGCTACCGAACACTGAAGCTTTCTTT. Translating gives CASSFGGLPNTEAFF.

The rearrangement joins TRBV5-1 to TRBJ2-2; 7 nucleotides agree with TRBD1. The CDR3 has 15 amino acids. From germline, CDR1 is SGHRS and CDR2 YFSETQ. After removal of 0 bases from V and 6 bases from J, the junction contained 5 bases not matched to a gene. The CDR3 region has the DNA TGCGCCAGCAGCTTGGGTGACAGGGCATCCGGGGAGCTGTTTTTT. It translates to CASSLGDRASGELFF.

CDR3 loop: CASSPGTSVAGELFF. CDR3 DNA: TGTGCCAGCAGTCCCGGGACTAGCGTTGCCGGGGAGCTGTTTTTT. The chain carries TRBV27 and TRBJ2-2, with 10 bases matching TRBD2. Per the germline V gene, CDR1 is MNHEY and CDR2 is SMNVEV (reference sequence). This CDR3 region has 15 residues. J lost 6 bases, V lost 5 bases, and 6 bases had no gene match.

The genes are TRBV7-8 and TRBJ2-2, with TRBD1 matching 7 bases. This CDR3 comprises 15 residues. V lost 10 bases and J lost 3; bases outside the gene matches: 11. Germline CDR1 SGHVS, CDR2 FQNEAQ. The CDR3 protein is CATGAGTAHTGELFF. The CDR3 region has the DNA TGTGCCACCGGAGCAGGGACAGCTCACACCGGGGAGCTGTTTTTT.

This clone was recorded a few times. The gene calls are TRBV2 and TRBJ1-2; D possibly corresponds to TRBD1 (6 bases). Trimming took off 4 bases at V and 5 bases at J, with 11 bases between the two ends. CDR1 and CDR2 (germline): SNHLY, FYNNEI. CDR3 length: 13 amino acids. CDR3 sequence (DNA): TGTGCCAGCAGTGTTACCGGACAGTATGGCTACACCTTC. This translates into CASSVTGQYGYTF.

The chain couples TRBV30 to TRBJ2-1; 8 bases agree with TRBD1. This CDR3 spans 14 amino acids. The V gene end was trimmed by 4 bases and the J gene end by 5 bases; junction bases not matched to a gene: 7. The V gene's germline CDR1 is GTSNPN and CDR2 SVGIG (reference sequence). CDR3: CAWTGGMGHNEQFF. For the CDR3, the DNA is TGTGCCTGGACAGGGGGCATGGGGCACAATGAGCAGTTCTTC.